The rows below give T cell receptor beta chains drawn from one sample of a study of T cells in Graves' hyperthyroidism and ophthalmopathy. One entry per CDR3 protein, called by TCRdb with MiXCR from the multiplex PCR reads. The sample holds 300,000 to 400,000 distinct CDR3 sequences; roughly 13% are singletons and the top ten take 8% to 13%. Sequencing used blood. The origin of the receptors is a woman aged 60-75 years with Graves' hyperthyroidism. Each CDR3 is given with its conserved first and last residue. The order of the fields is clone size, J gene, D gene, V gene, CDR3 protein, CDR3 DNA. A D gene is named only where the DNA matches it firmly. The size entry is marked missing in some rows and otherwise reads once, few, many or a size class.

>many|TRBJ2-5|TRBD2|TRBV30
CAWTHGTSGRETQYF
TGTGCCTGGACCCACGGGACTAGCGGGAGAGAGACCCAGTACTTC
>.|TRBJ2-7|TRBD1|TRBV7-3
CASSPGRDRGEGEQYF
TGTGCCAGCAGCCCTGGGAGGGACAGGGGAGAAGGCGAGCAGTACTTC
>many|TRBJ2-1|TRBD2|TRBV11-2
CASSSRTSGSRWNEQFF
TGTGCCAGCAGCTCTAGGACTAGCGGGAGTAGATGGAATGAGCAGTTCTTC
>.|TRBJ1-2|.|TRBV29-1
CSVDRQGYDGYTF
TGCAGCGTTGACAGGCAGGGGTATGATGGCTACACCTTC
>large|TRBJ2-1|TRBD2|TRBV29-1
CSVAASGSAGEQFF
TGCAGCGTGGCGGCTAGCGGGTCCGCCGGCGAGCAGTTCTTC
>.|TRBJ2-3|TRBD2|TRBV7-3
CASSPAGGPSDTQYF
TGTGCCAGCAGTCCAGCGGGAGGGCCTTCAGATACGCAGTATTTT
>few|TRBJ2-7|.|TRBV5-5
CASSLVQGRNEQYF
TGTGCCAGCAGCTTGGTACAGGGCCGCAACGAGCAGTACTTC
>few|TRBJ2-1|TRBD2|TRBV5-6
CASSLAVGLAGVDEQFF
TGTGCCAGCAGCTTGGCCGTCGGCCTAGCGGGAGTAGACGAGCAGTTCTTC
>many|TRBJ2-1|.|TRBV7-9
CATRASSYNEQFF
TGTGCCACCAGGGCTAGCTCCTACAATGAGCAGTTCTTC
>few|TRBJ2-3|TRBD2|TRBV6-2/TRBV6-3
CASTGTSGSFHTQYF
TGTGCCAGCACCGGGACTAGCGGGAGTTTCCATACGCAGTATTTT
>many|TRBJ2-3|TRBD2|TRBV2
CASSLRTSGRNTQYF
TGTGCCAGCAGTCTGAGGACTAGCGGGAGAAATACGCAGTATTTT
>many|TRBJ1-1|TRBD1|TRBV28
CASARGVDEAFF
TGTGCCAGCGCCAGGGGGGTTGATGAAGCTTTCTTT
>many|TRBJ2-6|.|TRBV12-3/TRBV12-4
CASSRASISGANVLTF
TGTGCCAGCAGCAGGGCTAGTATCTCTGGGGCCAACGTCCTGACTTTC
>many|TRBJ2-3|TRBD2|TRBV10-1
CASSEGTSGTDTQYF
TGCGCCAGCAGTGAGGGGACTAGCGGCACAGATACGCAGTATTTT
>many|TRBJ2-5|.|TRBV7-9
CASSPPKGEETQYF
TGTGCCAGCAGCCCTCCGAAGGGGGAAGAGACCCAGTACTTC
>many|TRBJ2-1|TRBD2|TRBV3-1
CAAGLAGVYEQFF
TGTGCCGCTGGACTAGCGGGAGTTTATGAGCAGTTCTTC
>many|TRBJ2-1|.|TRBV20-1
CSASFYAGRSYNEQFF
TGCAGTGCTAGTTTTTATGCGGGACGCTCCTACAATGAGCAGTTCTTC
>many|TRBJ2-7|TRBD2|TRBV28
CASRTSGRYEQYF
TGTGCCAGCCGGACTAGCGGGAGGTACGAGCAGTACTTC
>many|TRBJ1-2|.|TRBV5-1
CASSLGLQRGRALYGYTF
TGCGCCAGCAGCTTGGGGCTGCAGCGCGGTAGGGCCCTCTATGGCTACACCTTC
>many|TRBJ2-7|TRBD1|TRBV28
CASPPTAAGQGFEQYF
TGTGCCAGCCCCCCAACCGCCGCGGGACAGGGTTTCGAGCAGTACTTC
>.|TRBJ2-5|TRBD1|TRBV5-1
CASSLSRGHPLGETQYF
TGCGCCAGCAGCTTGTCAAGGGGGCACCCCCTCGGGGAGACCCAGTACTTC
>many|TRBJ2-5|TRBD1|TRBV29-1
CSVETDRGYETQYF
TGCAGCGTTGAAACGGACAGGGGGTACGAGACCCAGTACTTC
>few|TRBJ2-1|.|TRBV12-5
CASGLVIGRENNEQFF
TGTGCTAGTGGTTTGGTAATTGGCAGGGAGAACAATGAGCAGTTCTTC
>many|TRBJ2-3|.|TRBV6-1
CASRPEIGPADTQYF
TGTGCCAGCAGACCTGAGATAGGACCGGCAGATACGCAGTATTTT
>many|TRBJ1-5|.|TRBV10-3
CAISGTNQPQHF
TGTGCCATCAGTGGGACAAATCAGCCCCAGCATTTT
>many|TRBJ2-1|TRBD1|TRBV6-1
CASSETTGGWNEQFF
TGTGCCAGCAGCGAAACGACAGGGGGCTGGAATGAGCAGTTCTTC
>many|TRBJ1-2|.|TRBV2
CASSPGPFYGYTF
TGTGCCAGCAGTCCTGGACCGTTCTATGGCTACACCTTC
>many|TRBJ2-3|TRBD2|TRBV11-3
CASSFSVAAGSTDTQYF
TGTGCCAGCAGCTTCTCGGTAGCAGCGGGGAGCACAGATACGCAGTATTTT
>few|TRBJ1-5|.|TRBV27
CASSLGRHQPQHF
TGTGCCAGCAGTTTAGGGAGACATCAGCCCCAGCATTTT
>many|TRBJ1-6|.|TRBV30
CAWTGGGSPLHF
TGTGCCTGGACGGGGGGAGGGTCACCCCTCCACTTT
>.|TRBJ2-7|TRBD1|TRBV6-5
CASSLGTGGTGEQYF
TGTGCCAGCAGTTTGGGGACAGGGGGCACGGGTGAGCAGTACTTC
>.|TRBJ2-7|.|TRBV6-1
CASSHTLALPPREQYF
TGTGCCAGCAGCCATACCCTAGCGCTTCCCCCGAGGGAGCAGTACTTC
>.|TRBJ2-7|.|TRBV10-3
CAISLQGPEQYF
TGTGCCATCAGCCTACAGGGTCCCGAGCAGTACTTC
>many|TRBJ2-3|.|TRBV28
CASRSSVDSTDTQYF
TGTGCCAGCAGGTCCAGCGTAGATAGCACAGATACGCAGTATTTT
>few|TRBJ1-1|TRBD1|TRBV7-8
CASSTRDRKLRGTEAFF
TGTGCCAGCAGCACGCGGGACAGAAAACTCCGAGGCACTGAAGCTTTCTTT
>many|TRBJ1-2|.|TRBV11-3
CASSLYPGQNYGYTF
TGTGCCAGCAGCTTATACCCCGGACAGAACTATGGCTACACCTTC
>few|TRBJ2-3|TRBD2|TRBV20-1
CSAVRPGLAGAATQYF
TGCAGTGCTGTCCGTCCGGGACTAGCGGGAGCAGCCACGCAGTATTTT
>.|TRBJ2-7|.|TRBV27
CASSRRPSSYNEQYF
TGTGCCAGCAGTCGGAGGCCGAGCTCCTACAACGAGCAGTACTTC
>many|TRBJ2-1|TRBD2|TRBV19
CASSIYRASGINNEQFF
TGTGCCAGTAGTATATACCGGGCTAGCGGGATAAACAATGAGCAGTTCTTC
>.|TRBJ2-4|.|TRBV28
CASSGWGIGKNIQCF
TGTGCCAGCAGTGGGTGGGGGATAGGAAAAAACATTCAGTGCTTC
>many|TRBJ2-1|TRBD1|TRBV2
CASSVLQGAVDNEQFF
TGTGCCAGCAGTGTCCTACAGGGGGCTGTGGACAATGAGCAGTTCTTC
>many|TRBJ2-5|TRBD2|TRBV27
CASSPGTSGRETQYF
TGTGCCAGCAGTCCAGGGACTAGCGGTCGGGAGACCCAGTACTTC
>many|TRBJ2-5|.|TRBV10-3
CAISTEGAQETQYF
TGTGCCATCAGTACAGAAGGGGCTCAAGAGACCCAGTACTTC
>many|TRBJ1-1|.|TRBV20-1
CSARPRGGTKAFF
TGCAGTGCTAGACCCCGGGGGGGGACGAAGGCTTTCTTT
>few|TRBJ2-1|TRBD2|TRBV6-1
CASSALAGVMHEQFF
TGTGCCAGCAGTGCGCTAGCGGGAGTAATGCATGAGCAGTTCTTC
>few|TRBJ2-1|TRBD1|TRBV27
CASSLGTGINEQFF
TGTGCCAGCAGTTTAGGGACAGGGATTAATGAGCAGTTCTTC
>few|TRBJ2-1|TRBD2|TRBV19
CASSTLASGAYNEQFF
TGTGCCAGTAGCACTCTTGCTAGCGGGGCCTACAATGAGCAGTTCTTC
>.|TRBJ2-7|TRBD1|TRBV30
CAWAWGQGGYEQYF
TGTGCCTGGGCCTGGGGACAGGGAGGCTACGAGCAGTACTTC
>.|TRBJ2-2|TRBD2|TRBV20-1
CSAMSSGSTGELFF
TGCAGTGCTATGTCTAGCGGAAGCACCGGGGAGCTGTTTTTT
>.|TRBJ1-1|.|TRBV27
CASSFRTAPEAFF
TGTGCCAGCAGTTTCCGGACAGCACCTGAAGCTTTCTTT
>.|TRBJ2-7|TRBD2|TRBV9
CASSAVPGLAYEQYF
TGTGCCAGCAGTGCAGTCCCAGGACTAGCCTACGAGCAGTACTTC
>many|TRBJ2-5|TRBD2|TRBV20-1
CSARGLAGVETQYF
TGCAGTGCTCGCGGACTAGCGGGAGTGGAGACCCAGTACTTC